This paragraph covers one TCR beta chain sequence. As yet, its antigen is unknown. CDR1 is MGHDK and CDR2 is SYGVNS in the germline V gene. This CDR3 has 13 amino acids. Trimming took 5 bases from V and 7 from J; bases not matched to a gene: 3. The data were obtained in a study of cytomegalovirus exposure and HLA in healthy donors. Primers: 60 Vbeta forward and 13 Jbeta reverse. Measured with immunoSEQ multiplex PCR; TCRdb has only the in-frame clones, and not every one. The profile covers 100,000 to 150,000 clones, with roughly 80% appearing a single time and 3% to 4% taken by the ten largest. Study findings and constraints: Segments of the TCR beta V type were, in most cases, productive about 90% or about 30% of the time in an earlier analysis. Information on immune exposure was restricted to one variable (CMV serostatus). Common viral pathogens seemed to be connected with several of the most significant clusters, according to a later analysis.

The chain is built from TRBV25-1 and TRBJ2-3, with TRBD2 matching over 10 bases. Source material: PBMCs. The sequence was obtained from a man between 18 and 35 years old in good health and CMV-seropositive. CDR3 in DNA: TGTGCCAGCAGTAGCGGGGGGGATAATACGCAGTATTTT. Its protein product is CASSSGGDNTQYF.